This T cell receptor (beta chain) was sequenced for a study of TIL therapy for anti-PD-1-resistant metastatic lung cancer (dated by TCRdb to the early 2020s). Regarding the study in general: Tumors were harvested before any PD-1/PD-L1 blockade; patients then received nivolumab, and those progressing received lymphodepletion, expanded TIL infusion and IL-2. Among the enrolled patients, the median age was approximately 54 years (range about 35-75), and the median tumor PD-L1 proportion score was under 6.5%. Most of the cohort had lung adenocarcinoma, including a handful of EGFR-mutant tumors and two ALK-rearranged tumors, and half of the patients were either current or former smokers. Across the cohort, whole-exome sequencing showed a median non-synonymous tumor mutation burden of under 1.8 mutations per megabase. Tumor and peripheral blood T cell receptor beta sequencing was used to track clonotypes across tumor, expanded TIL product and serial blood samples.

TCR beta CDR3 regions were amplified from genomic DNA with the immunoSEQ v3 hsTCRB kit using bias-controlled multiplex PCR. The TCR libraries were sequenced on an Illumina NextSeq 500 to around 1.9 million read pairs for survey level or 5-6 million read pairs for deep level. In the paper's pipeline: V, D and J genes were assigned, non-productive sequences were removed, and clonality was reported by immunoSEQ Analyzer software. Repertoires of infused TIL and blood were compared using productive Simpson clonality and the Morisita overlap index of productive TRB rearrangements. Absolute clonotype counts in blood were estimated by multiplying the lymphocyte count by the CD3+ fraction and by the productive frequency of the clone. Drawn from immuneACCESS, this table holds only the in-frame rearrangements with V and J called that TCRdb kept. Clones are partly lost; checked studies trace under half to an unresolved V gene and leave the rest unexplained. V and J calls and clone size come straight from that table; D and trimming were deduced from the DNA. Across this sample there are about 32,000 clones, with 60% to 80% seen only once. The top ten clones comprise 2.7% of the sample.

Including cysteine and phenylalanine, the CDR3 has 13 amino acids. Only the CDR3 portion is preserved as DNA: 39 bases, with reading frame beginning at the first base. V loses 4 bases of germline sequence and J loses 7 bases, and the interval between the two ends is 13 bases. Looking up the germline V gene (reference sequence) yields CDR1 MNHEY and CDR2 SMNVEV. Comment on this clone: Its antigen specificity is not known. No much larger clone exists at a distance of one base, and base qualities are not known.

Study-level results and caveats: Because the cohort was highly selected, with more treatment-naive, never-smoker and oncogene-addicted patients than is typical, generalizability is limited. Infused TIL clonotypes partially replaced the baseline peripheral repertoire then decayed over months, with no apparent association between persistence and response. The study protocol defined all tumor marker inferences as exploratory.

The time point label, read with the paper, signifies: pre-treatment sample, taken before nivolumab and TIL therapy. Between late 2017 and early 2020, a dual-center phase I trial enrolled adults who had stage 4 NSCLC. Samples were obtained from a single-arm, open-label phase I trial in which tumor-infiltrating lymphocyte therapy with nivolumab was evaluated in advanced non-small cell lung cancer. Blood mononuclear cells were isolated from EDTA tubes by Ficoll gradient and were snap-frozen as pellets, and DNA was extracted with a Qiagen mini-prep kit. The chain joins TRBV27 to TRBJ1-1; a confident D gene designation cannot be given. This material consisted of blood, taken at baseline. The TCR sequence derives from a woman aged 30-85 years with non-small cell lung cancer. DNA sequence: TGTGCCAGCAGTTCGATTAACAGCTATGAAGCTTTCTTT. The encoded protein is CASSSINSYEAFF.